The 29 T cell receptor beta chains presented below share a single source sample, sequenced in a study of regulatory T cells in long-lasting Graves disease. Indicated time point: persistent/refractory GD, antithyroid drugs over 5 years with positive TRAb. After RNA was extracted from PBMCs, the TCR library was made from it. Combining iRepertoire HTBI primers with Arm-PCR of CDR3 regions, the authors built TCR beta libraries. TCRdb reanalysed the multiplex PCR reads using MiXCR and keeps one entry per CDR3 protein. Here the sample spans roughly 500,000 distinct CDR3 sequences, 20% to 25% being singletons. Source: peripheral blood mononuclear cells (PBMCs), taken when the disease was refractory, from a patient treated with antithyroid drugs. These receptors all stem from a female donor with Graves disease.

This chain links TRBV5-5 with TRBJ1-5; no reliable D call. V was shortened by 7 bases and J by 5 bases, with 10 bases between the two germline ends. Per the germline V gene, CDR1 is SGHKS and CDR2 is YYEKEE (reference sequence). The CDR3 spans 12 residues. The CDR3 loop is CASGARDQPQHF. In DNA form, the CDR3 reads TGTGCCAGCGGAGCGAGAGATCAGCCCCAGCATTTT.

The genes are TRBV30 and TRBJ2-1; D not resolved. This CDR3 has 13 amino acids. Germline-derived CDR1 and CDR2 are GTSNPN and SVGIG (reference sequence). With 0 bases removed from V and 5 bases from J, the gap between germline ends came to 8 bases. The CDR3, as DNA: TGTGCCTGGAGTGTTAGGCTGGACAATGAGCAGTTCTTC. Translated, it gives CAWSVRLDNEQFF.

The chain joins TRBV28 to TRBJ2-5, with a tentative D call TRBD1 (6 bases). CDR1 is MDHEN, CDR2 SYDVKM, per germline. This CDR3 is 20 amino acids long. V lost 4 bases to trimming and J lost 2 bases, with 29 bases between them. The CDR3 region has the DNA TGTGCCAGCAGTTATCCCCAGGGGTCTACAGGCCCCCTATTACAAGAGACCCAGTACTTC. Protein sequence: CASSYPQGSTGPLLQETQYF. Using reference TRBV28 and TRBJ2-5 for the parts outside the CDR3, the full variable domain is DVKVTQSSRYLVKRTGEKVFLECVQDMDHENMFWYRQDPGLGLRLIYFSYDVKMKEKGDIPEGYSVSREKKERFSLILESASTNQTSMYLCASSYPQGSTGPLLQETQYFGPGTRLLVL.

This clonotype was found many times. The chain employs TRBV20-1 and TRBJ1-5, with D uncertain. Germline CDR1 DFQATT, CDR2 SNEGSKA (reference sequence). This CDR3 spans 17 amino acids. With 0 bases removed from V and 0 bases from J, the gap between germline ends came to 15 bases. Here the CDR3 reads CSARDSRTDRSNQPQHF. CDR3 bases: TGCAGTGCTAGAGATAGTCGGACGGATCGTAGCAATCAGCCCCAGCATTTT.

About this clonotype: A much larger clone sits a single nucleotide away, making a read error possible. The V call is TRBV7-6, the J call TRBJ2-7; D possibly corresponds to TRBD2 (5 bases). The V and J ends lost 4 bases and 9 bases respectively, with 22 bases between them. CDR3 length equals 15 residues. Germline CDR1 reads SGHVS; CDR2 reads FNYEAQ. The CDR3 nucleotides are TGTGCCAGCAGCTCTTTACCGGGATCTTCGGAGAGGCAGTACTTC. This encodes CASSSLPGSSERQYF.

This chain uses TRBV28 with TRBJ1-5; D gene uncertain. V lost 1 base and J lost 3, with 7 bases in between. CDR3 size: 14 residues. Germline V gives CDR1 MDHEN, CDR2 SYDVKM. The CDR3 is CASSLLEINQPQHF. CDR3 DNA sequence: TGTGCCAGCAGTTTATTGGAGATCAATCAGCCCCAGCATTTT.

This sequence joins TRBV7-9 and TRBJ2-3; 8 bases are shared with TRBD2. Germline assignment: CDR1 SEHNR and CDR2 FQNEAQ (reference sequence). CDR3 length equals 16 residues. J was trimmed by 3 bases and V by 6 bases; bases with no gene match: 11. The CDR3 loop reads CASSPPAGGGTDTQYF. As DNA, the CDR3 is TGTGCCAGCAGTCCGCCCGCGGGGGGCGGGACAGATACGCAGTATTTT.

This clonotype was seen many times. The chain links TRBV20-1 to TRBJ1-1, with D tentatively TRBD1 (5 bases). CDR1 DFQATT and CDR2 SNEGSKA come from the germline V gene (reference sequence). The germline V and J ends were trimmed by 2 bases and 7 bases, with 17 bases remaining between them. This CDR3 has 14 amino acids. CDR3 sequence (DNA): TGCAGTGCTAGACTTAATGGGGGGACCGGTGAAGCTTTCTTT. As protein: CSARLNGGTGEAFF.

Comment on this clonotype: This may be a read error: a much more frequent sequence differs by one nucleotide. No conserved phenylalanine or tryptophan ends this CDR3, so it is likely a read error. V usage is TRBV12-3 or TRBV12-4 and J usage is TRBJ2-7; D gene uncertain. V shed 6 bases and J shed 4 bases, with 16 bases lying between them. The CDR3 covers 14 residues. The DNA of the CDR3 is TGTGCCAGCAGCCGAGGTACAGAGTCGTACGAGCAGTACTCC. It yields the protein CASSRGTESYEQYS.

The chain has TRBV19 and TRBJ2-7; 10 nucleotides agree with TRBD2. This CDR3 contains 15 residues. Germline CDR1 reads LNHDA; CDR2 reads SQIVND (reference sequence). V gave up 4 bases and J gave up 4 bases; unmatched junction bases: 7. The CDR3 sequence is CASSTGTSEHYEQYF. DNA of the CDR3: TGTGCCAGTAGTACCGGGACTAGCGAGCATTACGAGCAGTACTTC.

The V gene is TRBV3-1, the J gene TRBJ1-2; D not certain. Germline V lookup: CDR1 LGHDT, CDR2 YNNKEL (reference sequence). This CDR3 contains 13 residues. The ends were cut back, 4 bases at V and 4 bases at J, with 10 bases in the middle. The CDR3 DNA is TGTGCCAGCAGCCCAAGCATGTCCTATGGCTACACCTTC. Translating gives CASSPSMSYGYTF.

This chain uses TRBV4-1 with TRBJ2-1; tentatively, D is TRBD2 (7 bases). The CDR3 runs 14 residues. Germline CDR1 reads MGHRA; CDR2 reads YSYEKL. Trimming cost V 3 bases and J 9 bases, with 15 bases left between them. For the CDR3, the DNA is TGCGCCAGCAGCCAGGGGGGGGGCGTCTCTGAGCAGTTCTTC. This codes for CASSQGGGVSEQFF.

A note on this clonotype: With a much larger clone just one base away, this may be a read error. V is TRBV28 and J is TRBJ1-3; D may be TRBD1 (6 bases). The CDR3 has 15 residues. Trimming pared 5 bases from V and 7 bases from J, leaving 18 bases between. CDR1 is MDHEN, CDR2 SYDVKM, per germline. The CDR3 here is CASSAALFRGNTIYF. CDR3 coding DNA: TGTGCCAGCAGTGCCGCCTTATTCAGGGGTAACACCATATATTTT.

The sample holds many counts of this clonotype. This chain links TRBV6-5 with TRBJ1-1; D unclear. The CDR3 has 15 amino acids. The ends were cut back, 0 bases at V and 6 bases at J, with 14 bases in the middle. CDR1 MNHEY and CDR2 SVGAGI come from the germline V gene. DNA for the CDR3: TGTGCCAGCAGTTACTCGATGGTCAAGCGGGCTGAAGCTTTCTTT. It specifies CASSYSMVKRAEAFF.

This clonotype was observed many times. This chain connects TRBV28 to TRBJ1-5; 9 positions match TRBD1. CDR3 length: 18 residues. Trimming took 8 bases from V and 1 from J; bases not matched to a gene: 15. Germline V gene data show CDR1 as MDHEN and CDR2 as SYDVKM. CDR3 bases: TGTGCCAGCGGTTCTAAAGGACAGGGGTTTAAAAGCAATCAGCCCCAGCATTTT. Its protein product is CASGSKGQGFKSNQPQHF.

This clonotype has a handful of counts. V gene TRBV6-1 combines with J gene TRBJ2-7; weak D call: TRBD2 (6 bases). Germline lookup yields CDR1 MNHNS and CDR2 SASEGT. The CDR3 consists of 15 residues. The germline V and J ends were trimmed by 3 bases and 4 bases, with 16 bases remaining between them. CDR3 sequence: CASSDPGVAVYEQYF. The DNA of the CDR3 is TGTGCCAGCAGTGATCCGGGGGTAGCGGTATACGAGCAGTACTTC.

The chain joins TRBV6-2 or TRBV6-3 to TRBJ2-7, with 9 bases that match TRBD1. The CDR3 extends over 12 amino acids. In germline, CDR1 is MNHEY, CDR2 SVGEGT. Trimming took 6 bases from V and 6 from J; bases not matched to a gene: 3. The CDR3 sequence: CASRRQGGEQYF. The CDR3 DNA reads as TGTGCCAGCAGACGACAGGGGGGCGAGCAGTACTTC.

This clonotype was detected ten times or more. The chain combines TRBV6-1 with TRBJ2-5; possible D gene TRBD2, 6 bases. V lost 6 bases and J 0 bases, leaving 14 bases between the germline ends. This CDR3 spans 15 amino acids. Germline lookup yields CDR1 MNHNS and CDR2 SASEGT. For the CDR3, the DNA is TGTGCCAGCAGCAGACAGCGGGTGTACCAAGAGACCCAGTACTTC. This encodes CASSRQRVYQETQYF.

V gene TRBV4-1 combines with J gene TRBJ2-2, with D possibly called TRBD1 or TRBD2 (5 bases each). Germline V gene data show CDR1 as MGHRA and CDR2 as YSYEKL. V lost 3 bases and J lost 6, with 14 bases in between. The CDR3 extends over 15 amino acids. CDR3 loop: CASSQEPRGSGELFF. The CDR3 DNA reads as TGCGCCAGCAGCCAGGAGCCGAGGGGATCCGGGGAGCTGTTTTTT.

This clonotype occurred many times. The chain combines TRBV5-1 with TRBJ2-7; D unclear. Germline V gives CDR1 SGHRS, CDR2 YFSETQ. V gave up 0 bases and J gave up 6 bases, with 13 bases separating them. There are 14 residues in the CDR3. CDR3: CASSLDPASPEQYF. The DNA for the CDR3 is TGCGCCAGCAGCTTGGATCCGGCGAGTCCCGAGCAGTACTTC.

V and J are TRBV7-6 and TRBJ1-1, with 10 bases aligning to TRBD1. V lost 3 bases to trimming and J lost 0 bases; unmatched junction nucleotides: 7. In germline, CDR1 is SGHVS, CDR2 FNYEAQ. The CDR3 length is 17 residues. The CDR3, as DNA: TGTGCCAGCAGCTTTGACAGGGGGCGTTGGGTGAACACTGAAGCTTTCTTT. The encoded protein is CASSFDRGRWVNTEAFF.

Many counts were recorded for this clonotype. The chain is built from TRBV5-1 and TRBJ1-5; 7 bases agree with TRBD1. V lost 4 bases and J lost 3; bases outside the gene matches: 7. Germline V gene data show CDR1 as SGHRS and CDR2 as YFSETQ. The CDR3 covers 15 residues. CDR3 coding DNA: TGCGCCAGCAGCACGGGGGACAGTCCCAATCAGCCCCAGCATTTT. Amino acids: CASSTGDSPNQPQHF.

This clonotype has at least ten counts. The V call is TRBV29-1, the J call TRBJ2-5, with 11 nucleotides matching TRBD1. Germline CDR1 is SQVTM and CDR2 is ANQGSEA. CDR3 size: 12 residues. Trimming removed 6 bases from V and 4 bases from J; junction bases left unmatched: 1. The CDR3 nucleotides read TGCAGCGTCGGGACAGGGGGAGAGACCCAGTACTTC. It specifies CSVGTGGETQYF.

The chain has TRBV5-1 and TRBJ2-7, with D possibly matching TRBD1 (5 bases). The CDR3 spans 14 residues. V lost 0 bases, J lost 5 bases, and 12 bases lay in between. Per the germline V gene, CDR1 is SGHRS and CDR2 is YFSETQ. The CDR3 loop reads CASSLVQGVHEQYF. The CDR3, as DNA: TGCGCCAGCAGCTTGGTTCAGGGTGTCCACGAGCAGTACTTC.

The rearrangement joins TRBV6-9 to TRBJ1-1; D may be TRBD1 (5 bases). V gave up 4 bases and J gave up 8 bases, with 32 bases separating them. Germline values: CDR1 MNHGY, CDR2 SVAAGI. The CDR3 is 19 amino acids. The chain's CDR3 is CASSSPRPRDAFAPAEAFF. The CDR3 DNA reads as TGTGCCAGCAGTTCCCCAAGACCCCGGGACGCGTTCGCTCCTGCCGAAGCTTTCTTT.

The chain couples TRBV5-4 to TRBJ1-2, with 11 bases lining up with TRBD1. The CDR3 has 16 residues. Germline V gives CDR1 SGHNT, CDR2 YYREEE (reference sequence). V was pared by 1 base and J by 2 bases, with 4 bases of the junction left unmatched. CDR3 protein: CASSLYGTGGNYGYTF. The CDR3 coding sequence is TGTGCCAGCAGCTTGTATGGGACAGGGGGGAACTATGGCTACACCTTC.

This clonotype was seen more than once but under ten times. The chain has TRBV28 and TRBJ2-4; D perhaps matches TRBD1 (6 bases). With 5 bases removed from V and 9 bases from J, the gap between germline ends came to 23 bases. The CDR3 has 16 residues. Germline CDR1 MDHEN, CDR2 SYDVKM. The CDR3 bases are TGTGCCAGCAGTGAGCCCTCATCAACAGGGTTAGGCATTCAGTACTTC. The encoded protein is CASSEPSSTGLGIQYF.

This clonotype was seen repeatedly, ten times or more. The J gene is TRBJ1-1, the V gene TRBV12-3 or TRBV12-4; no definite D call. The CDR3 consists of 14 residues. Deletions cut 6 bases from V and 1 base from J, with 12 bases between. The CDR3 spells CASSFQGTNTEAFF. The CDR3 DNA reads as TGTGCCAGCAGCTTCCAAGGCACGAACACTGAAGCTTTCTTT.

This clonotype was observed a handful of times. V is TRBV7-2 and J is TRBJ1-1; D call uncertain. Germline CDR1 and CDR2: SGHTA and FQGNSA. V shed 4 bases and J shed 7 bases, with 13 bases lying between them. The CDR3 covers 13 residues. The CDR3 region is CASSSLKRVEAFF. The CDR3 DNA is TGTGCCAGCAGCTCGTTGAAGCGCGTTGAAGCTTTCTTT.